This record concerns one T cell receptor beta chain sequence. Its antigen is unknown. Sequenced by immunoSEQ multiplex PCR; TCRdb stores in-frame clones only, minus some. This sample has 20,000 to 30,000 clones, with 65% to 85% found just once. This record belongs to a study of OX40 agonist ivuxolimab in advanced cancers. Study information: Partial responses were recorded for three patients, including one with hepatocellular carcinoma and two with cutaneous melanoma.

Overall study findings and caveats: Blood T cells, both CD4+ and CD8+, expanded clonally by week 6 at 0.1 to 3.0 mg/kg. Certain nonresponding patients likewise had low normalized T-cell clonal expansion.

The specimen comprised CD4+ or CD8+ T cells sorted from blood, sampled in a trial of the OX40 agonist ivuxolimab. The clonotype originates from an adult with an advanced solid tumor such as melanoma, head and neck, liver or kidney cancer.

CDR3: CASSFSENTGELFF. The DNA of the CDR3 is TGTGCCAGCAGCTTCAGTGAAAACACCGGGGAGCTGTTTTTT. V usage is TRBV7-9 and J usage is TRBJ2-2; no clear D gene. Germline CDR1 SEHNR, CDR2 FQNEAQ (reference sequence). The V end lost 3 bases, the J end lost 2 bases, and 7 bases lay between the germline ends. The CDR3 sequence is 14 residues long.